The rows below give T cell receptor beta chains drawn from one sample of a study of T-cell reconstitution after alpha-beta-depleted transplantation in children. TCRdb fed the PCR reads into MiXCR, producing one record per CDR3 protein. Here the sample spans some 200,000 distinct CDR3 sequences, approximately 11% being singletons. Sequencing used PBMCs, obtained before TCRalphabeta/CD19-depleted stem cell transplant. The receptors here all came from a child under three years old with acute myeloid leukemia, due to receive a stem cell transplant. CDR3s include the opening cysteine and the closing phenylalanine or tryptophan. A D gene is named only where the DNA matches it firmly. A clone size is listed for some rows: how often the clone was seen (once, few, many), or a class if it is expanded.

v_call	d_call	j_call	clone_size	cdr3_aa	cdr3_nt
TRBV28	-	TRBJ1-1	many	CASSLADGGGLVTEAFF	TGTGCCAGCAGTTTAGCGGACGGAGGAGGTTTGGTCACTGAAGCTTTCTTT
TRBV28	TRBD1	TRBJ1-6	many	CASSPRTGGGNSPLHF	TGTGCCAGCAGTCCCCGGACAGGGGGGGGAAATTCACCCCTCCACTTT
TRBV10-3	TRBD1	TRBJ1-2	many	CAITRQGGSGYTF	TGTGCCATCACGAGACAGGGGGGATCTGGCTACACCTTC
TRBV10-2	-	TRBJ2-3	many	CASSERGIPQYF	TGCGCCAGCAGTGAGAGGGGGATCCCGCAGTATTTT
TRBV4-2	TRBD1	TRBJ1-1	many	CASSHWTGGDTEAFF	TGTGCCAGCAGCCATTGGACAGGGGGAGATACTGAAGCTTTCTTT
TRBV25-1	TRBD1	TRBJ2-5	many	CASSEYGQDRVTQYF	TGTGCCAGCAGTGAATATGGACAGGACAGAGTGACCCAGTACTTC
TRBV7-8	TRBD2	TRBJ2-1	many	CASSFTGTIGDEQFF	TGTGCCAGCAGCTTTACCGGGACTATCGGTGATGAGCAGTTCTTC
TRBV12-3/TRBV12-4	-	TRBJ2-2	many	CASRPTGLGRLGELFF	TGTGCCAGCAGACCCACGGGACTGGGAAGGCTCGGGGAGCTGTTTTTT
TRBV11-2	-	TRBJ2-3	-	CASSPQTAYPTDTQYF	TGTGCCAGCAGCCCTCAAACCGCTTATCCCACAGATACGCAGTATTTT
TRBV18	TRBD1	TRBJ2-1	few	CASSPDRVNEQFF	TGTGCCAGCTCACCTGACAGGGTGAATGAGCAGTTCTTC
TRBV12-3/TRBV12-4	-	TRBJ2-7	many	CASSGGALTYEQYF	TGTGCCAGCAGTGGGGGGGCCTTGACCTACGAGCAGTACTTC
TRBV10-2	TRBD2	TRBJ2-5	few	CASRGWDYSETQYF	TGCGCCAGCAGGGGTTGGGACTACTCAGAGACCCAGTACTTC
TRBV27	-	TRBJ1-2	many	CASSSTPAAAYGYTF	TGTGCCAGCAGTTCAACCCCCGCAGCTGCCTATGGCTACACCTTC
TRBV12-3/TRBV12-4	-	TRBJ2-6	many	CASSLGQSSGANVLTF	TGTGCCAGCAGTTTAGGACAGAGCTCTGGGGCCAACGTCCTGACTTTC
TRBV19	TRBD2	TRBJ2-1	-	CASTPAGGLGREQFF	TGTGCCAGTACGCCGGCGGGAGGGCTGGGTCGTGAGCAGTTCTTC
TRBV20-1	-	TRBJ2-2	many	CSGGAEGQTGELFF	TGCAGTGGGGGAGCTGAGGGGCAGACCGGGGAGCTGTTTTTT
TRBV11-3	TRBD2	TRBJ2-7	many	CASSPGLAGGEQYF	TGTGCCAGCAGCCCGGGACTAGCGGGAGGCGAGCAGTACTTC
TRBV3-1	-	TRBJ2-1	-	CASSQGLRTGEQFF	TGTGCCAGCAGCCAAGGACTACGGACGGGAGAGCAGTTCTTC
TRBV5-1	-	TRBJ2-7	many	CASSLETAYEQYF	TGCGCCAGCAGCTTGGAAACAGCCTACGAGCAGTACTTC
TRBV10-3	TRBD1	TRBJ2-7	many	CAIREGQGYEQYF	TGTGCCATCAGGGAGGGACAGGGCTACGAGCAGTACTTC
TRBV12-3/TRBV12-4	TRBD1	TRBJ1-5	few	CASSAGQGWDQPQHF	TGTGCCAGCAGTGCGGGACAGGGGTGGGATCAGCCCCAGCATTTT
TRBV5-6	TRBD1	TRBJ2-7	many	CASSTGSGTGLYEQYF	TGTGCCAGCAGCACGGGTTCCGGGACAGGGCTCTACGAGCAGTACTTC
TRBV12-3/TRBV12-4	-	TRBJ2-2	-	CASSLFHTMTGEPFF	TGTGCCAGCAGTTTATTCCACACGATGACCGGGGAGCCGTTTTTT
TRBV18	-	TRBJ2-7	many	CASSPGGRIYEQYF	TGTGCCAGCTCACCTGGGGGGCGGATCTACGAGCAGTACTTC
TRBV12-3/TRBV12-4	-	TRBJ2-3	many	CASRLGDTQYF	TGTGCCAGCAGACTTGGGGATACGCAGTATTTT
TRBV29-1	-	TRBJ1-1	many	CSAPRTANTEAFF	TGCAGCGCCCCCCGGACGGCGAACACTGAAGCTTTCTTT
TRBV7-9	-	TRBJ2-1	many	CASSLGTTTYNEQFF	TGTGCCAGCAGCTTAGGGACTACTACCTACAATGAGCAGTTCTTC
TRBV20-1	-	TRBJ2-7	many	CSARDNGIYEQYF	TGCAGTGCTAGAGATAACGGGATCTACGAGCAGTACTTC
TRBV19	-	TRBJ1-1	once	CASSPGPGNTEAFF	TGTGCCAGTAGTCCGGGCCCTGGGAACACTGAAGCTTTCTTT
TRBV12-3/TRBV12-4	-	TRBJ1-1	many	CASSTLGGVRETEAFF	TGTGCCAGCAGTACGCTGGGAGGGGTGAGAGAAACTGAAGCTTTCTTT
TRBV20-1	-	TRBJ1-1	-	CSAEGSLGTEAFF	TGCAGTGCCGAGGGGAGTTTGGGCACTGAAGCTTTCTTT